Shown below are 8 T cell receptor beta chains from a single sample sequenced in a study of T cell changes during pregnancy in multiple sclerosis. Method: immunoSEQ multiplex PCR; TCRdb's copy keeps in-frame clones and lacks some. This sample yields approximately 37,000 clones, of which about 95% are seen a single time; approximately 1.8% belongs to the top ten. Material: peripheral blood, obtained in the third trimester of pregnancy. These receptors all stem from a female donor with multiple sclerosis, enrolled in a pregnancy study.

The chain links TRBV18 to TRBJ1-2; a weak D match, TRBD1 (5 bases). This CDR3 has 13 amino acids. V gave up 2 bases and J gave up 6 bases, with 10 bases separating them. Germline V gives CDR1 KGHSH, CDR2 LQKENI. CDR3 sequence: CASSPVTEDGYTF. For the CDR3, the DNA is TGTGCCAGCTCACCAGTGACAGAAGATGGCTACACCTTC.

The chain couples TRBV19 to TRBJ1-6; D possibly corresponds to TRBD1 (6 bases). This CDR3 has 16 amino acids. Germline assignment: CDR1 LNHDA and CDR2 SQIVND (reference sequence). V lost 1 base, J lost 10 bases, and 17 bases lay in between. The CDR3 DNA follows: TGTGCCAGTAGTATAGTACAGGGTTTGGCCGGATCACCCCTCCACTTT. Encoded protein: CASSIVQGLAGSPLHF.

This chain uses TRBV4-3 with TRBJ1-4; D remains ambiguous. The length of the CDR3 is 15 residues. Trimming removed 4 bases from V and 8 bases from J, with 17 bases in between. Looked up from germline, CDR1 is LGHNA and CDR2 is YSLEER. The CDR3 here is CASSPRPGTGEKLFF. CDR3 coding DNA: TGCGCCAGCAGCCCCCGACCGGGAACGGGAGAAAAACTGTTTTTT.

The chain links TRBV10-3 to TRBJ1-2; a weak D match, TRBD1 (5 bases). CDR1 is ENHRY and CDR2 is SYGVKD in the germline V gene. The CDR3 is made up of 16 amino acids. V dropped 10 bases and J dropped 5 bases, with 26 bases sitting between them. The DNA for the CDR3 is TGTGCCACTACCGATGGGGGGAAAACGTCGAGTTATGGCTACACCTTC. As protein: CATTDGGKTSSYGYTF.

The rearrangement links TRBV25-1 to TRBJ2-5, with 7 bases lining up with TRBD1. This CDR3 is 14 amino acids long. Germline V gene data show CDR1 as MGHDK and CDR2 as SYGVNS. The V and J ends lost 4 bases and 4 bases, in that order; junction bases with no gene match: 6. The CDR3 loop is CASSVDRDLETQYF. The CDR3 region has the DNA TGTGCCAGCAGTGTCGACAGGGACCTAGAGACCCAGTACTTC.

This clone has more than one count but fewer than ten. The chain uses TRBV5-5 and TRBJ1-1, with 12 bases fitting TRBD1. V gave up 3 bases and J gave up 5 bases; unmatched junction bases: 5. There are 15 residues in the CDR3. Germline V gene data show CDR1 as SGHKS and CDR2 as YYEKEE (reference sequence). CDR3 sequence reads: CASSSWGQGATEAFF. The CDR3 nucleotides are TGTGCCAGCAGCTCCTGGGGACAGGGGGCGACTGAAGCTTTCTTT.

V is TRBV7-2 and J is TRBJ2-7; 12 bases align to TRBD2. There are 16 residues in the CDR3. The germline V gene encodes CDR1 SGHTA and CDR2 FQGNSA. Trimming cost V 0 bases and J 3 bases; bases outside gene matches: 3. CDR3 in DNA: TGTGCCAGCAGCTTAGCGCTAGCGGGAGGGTACTACGAGCAGTACTTC. Translating gives CASSLALAGGYYEQYF.

The rearrangement joins TRBV5-4 to TRBJ1-1; TRBD1 matches 10 bases. The CDR3 length is 17 residues. Trimming removed 4 bases from V and 3 bases from J; junction bases left unmatched: 12. The V gene's germline CDR1 is SGHNT and CDR2 YYREEE (reference sequence). The CDR3 DNA is TGTGCCAGCAGCCAAGTGACAGGGGGCGGACAGGACACTGAAGCTTTCTTT. Its translation is CASSQVTGGGQDTEAFF.